The 22 T cell receptor beta chains below all came from one sample that was sequenced in a study of response to subunit inactivated influenza vaccine. TCRdb itself ran the RT-PCR reads through MiXCR, one entry per CDR3 protein. The sample gives roughly 570,000 distinct CDR3 sequences, roughly 15% of which show up once; roughly 11% is in the top ten. The sequenced sample was PBMCs from blood, obtained 11 to 12 days after vaccination. These receptors were collected from a man aged 50 to 59 who received an inactivated influenza vaccine.

This clonotype was observed at least ten times. The V gene is TRBV4-3, the J gene TRBJ2-2, with 7 bases aligning to TRBD2. Looked up from germline, CDR1 is LGHNA and CDR2 is YSLEER. This CDR3 comprises 14 residues. Losses at the gene ends were 1 base for V and 8 bases for J; bases not matched to a gene: 4. CDR3 region: CASSQGSGTGELFF. CDR3 bases: TGCGCCAGCAGCCAAGGAAGCGGGACTGGGGAGCTGTTTTTT.

This clonotype was seen a handful of times. The rearrangement links TRBV24-1 to TRBJ2-1; tentatively, D is TRBD1 or TRBD2 (5 bases each). The V end was cut by 3 bases, the J end by 0 bases, with 11 bases between. Looked up from germline, CDR1 is KGHDR and CDR2 is SFDVKD. CDR3 length: 16 amino acids. The CDR3 protein is CATSDQGTGSYNEQFF. The CDR3 DNA reads TGTGCCACCAGTGATCAAGGGACGGGCTCCTACAATGAGCAGTTCTTC.

This clonotype was observed at least ten times. The rearrangement links TRBV7-2 to TRBJ2-7, with D hard to call. Germline CDR1 reads SGHTA; CDR2 reads FQGNSA. This CDR3 has 14 residues. The V and J ends lost 1 base and 4 bases respectively, with 11 bases between them. CDR3 DNA: TGTGCCAGCAGCTTAGTGTCAGGTCTATACGAGCAGTACTTC. Amino acids: CASSLVSGLYEQYF.

This clonotype has a handful of counts. This chain joins TRBV12-3 or TRBV12-4 and TRBJ1-6; D gene uncertain. This CDR3 spans 13 amino acids. Trimming removed 5 bases at V and 4 bases at J, with 6 bases between. CDR3 loop: CASSPDYNSPLHF. The DNA of the CDR3 is TGTGCCAGCAGTCCAGATTATAATTCACCCCTCCACTTT.

This clonotype has a handful of counts. This chain connects TRBV5-1 to TRBJ1-6; 9 nucleotides agree with TRBD1. The CDR3 is 15 amino acids. V trimming: 4 bases; J trimming: 7 bases; junction bases outside the gene matches: 6. The V gene's germline CDR1 is SGHRS and CDR2 YFSETQ. CDR3 amino acids: CASSLDRGRNSPLHF. CDR3 in DNA: TGCGCCAGCAGCCTGGACAGGGGACGCAATTCACCCCTCCACTTT.

The chain carries TRBV28 and TRBJ2-3; 8 bases match TRBD1. After removal of 4 bases from V and 4 bases from J, the junction contained 7 bases not matched to a gene. The germline CDR1 and CDR2 sequences are MDHEN and SYDVKM. This CDR3 contains 15 residues. The CDR3 spells CASSWDRPMADTQYF. For the CDR3, the DNA is TGTGCCAGCAGTTGGGACAGGCCCATGGCAGATACGCAGTATTTT. The complete variable domain, with remaining parts taken from reference TRBV28 and TRBJ2-3, reads DVKVTQSSRYLVKRTGEKVFLECVQDMDHENMFWYRQDPGLGLRLIYFSYDVKMKEKGDIPEGYSVSREKKERFSLILESASTNQTSMYLCASSWDRPMADTQYFGPGTRLTVL.

There are many counts of this clonotype. The chain joins TRBV3-1 to TRBJ1-4; D unclear. The germline V gene has CDR1 LGHDT and CDR2 YNNKEL (reference sequence). V was trimmed by 0 bases and J by 11 bases, leaving 7 bases between them. The CDR3 runs to 12 residues. CDR3 DNA sequence: TGTGCCAGCAGCCAAGATCTAGGGAAACTGTTTTTT. This sequence encodes CASSQDLGKLFF. The entire variable domain, with the rest obtained from reference TRBV3-1 and TRBJ1-4, is as follows: DTAVSQTPKYLVTQMGNDKSIKCEQNLGHDTMYWYKQDSKKFLKIMFSYNNKELIINETVPNRFSPKSPDKAHLNLHINSLELGDSAVYFCASSQDLGKLFFGSGTQLSVL.

This chain links TRBV5-1 with TRBJ2-1; 8 bases map to TRBD1. CDR1 and CDR2 from the germline V gene are SGHRS and YFSETQ. V was clipped by 0 bases and J by 0 bases; unmatched bases: 2. The CDR3 has 16 residues. Here the CDR3 DNA reads TGCGCCAGCAGCTTGGCTGGACAGGGCTCCTACAATGAGCAGTTCTTC. Amino acid sequence: CASSLAGQGSYNEQFF.

This clonotype turned up a few times. The chain links TRBV6-1 to TRBJ2-2; possibly TRBD1 or TRBD2 for D (6 bases each). This CDR3 is built from 15 residues. CDR1 and CDR2 from the germline V gene are MNHNS and SASEGT. Between the trimmed V and J ends, which lost 5 bases and 6 bases, there was a span of 16 bases. CDR3 in DNA: TGTGCCAGCAGTCCCCGGGGGCACGACGCCGGGGAGCTGTTTTTT. This sequence encodes CASSPRGHDAGELFF.

The rearrangement uses TRBV27 and TRBJ2-3, with D hard to call. Germline V gene sequence: CDR1 MNHEY, CDR2 SMNVEV (reference sequence). V lost 5 bases to trimming and J lost 1 base, with 10 bases between them. This CDR3 comprises 14 residues. The CDR3 protein is CASSPIAGTDTQYF. For the CDR3, the DNA is TGTGCCAGCAGTCCTATTGCGGGCACAGATACGCAGTATTTT.

This clonotype was counted only a few times. V gene TRBV5-1 combines with J gene TRBJ2-5; a possible D gene is TRBD2 (5 bases). Trimming left V 0 bases short and J 2 bases short, with 17 bases between. The CDR3 has 17 amino acids. Germline V lookup: CDR1 SGHRS, CDR2 YFSETQ. The CDR3 DNA sequence: TGCGCCAGCAGCTTGGCCCCTCGTGACACTAGACAAGAGACCCAGTACTTC. Its translation: CASSLAPRDTRQETQYF. Using reference TRBV5-1 and TRBJ2-5 for the parts outside the CDR3, the full variable domain is KAGVTQTPRYLIKTRGQQVTLSCSPISGHRSVSWYQQTPGQGLQFLFEYFSETQRNKGNFPGRFSGRQFSNSRSEMNVSTLELGDSALYLCASSLAPRDTRQETQYFGPGTRLLVL.

This chain connects TRBV29-1 to TRBJ2-7; 7 bases match TRBD2. The junction had 9 bases not matched to a gene; V was cut back by 2 bases and J by 2 bases. CDR3 length: 15 amino acids. CDR1 is SQVTM and CDR2 is ANQGSEA in the germline V gene. As DNA, the CDR3 is TGCAGCGTTGAATATAGACTAGCAGGAACCTACGAGCAGTACTTC. Its protein product is CSVEYRLAGTYEQYF.

The rearrangement uses TRBV20-1 and TRBJ2-5; D tentatively fits TRBD1 or TRBD2 (5 bases each). Trimming took off 3 bases at V and 5 bases at J, with 13 bases between the two ends. CDR1 and CDR2 (germline): DFQATT, SNEGSKA (reference sequence). There are 13 residues in the CDR3. DNA for the CDR3: TGCAGTGCTAGTAGGTGGGGCGGGGAGACCCAGTACTTC. It is translated as CSASRWGGETQYF.

This clonotype has at least ten counts. The chain combines TRBV20-1 with TRBJ2-1, with D unresolved. Germline CDR1 is DFQATT and CDR2 is SNEGSKA (reference sequence). This CDR3 region has 14 residues. Trimming removed 6 bases from V and 2 bases from J, with 14 bases in between. The CDR3 protein is CSASHYSAYNEQFF. CDR3 bases: TGCAGTGCGAGCCATTACTCTGCCTACAATGAGCAGTTCTTC.

This clonotype was seen a handful of times. The V call is TRBV7-9, the J call TRBJ2-2, with 7 bases fitting TRBD1. This CDR3 region has 14 residues. V lost 6 bases to trimming and J lost 5 bases; unmatched junction nucleotides: 6. Germline loops: CDR1 SEHNR, CDR2 FQNEAQ (reference sequence). DNA for the CDR3: TGTGCCAGCAGTTGGGACAGAGGGACCGGGGAGCTGTTTTTT. It specifies CASSWDRGTGELFF. The full variable domain, in which reference TRBV7-9 and TRBJ2-2 provide the parts outside the CDR3, is DTGVSQNPRHKITKRGQNVTFRCDPISEHNRLYWYRQTLGQGPEFLTYFQNEAQLEKSRLLSDRFSAERPKGSFSTLEIQRTEQGDSAMYLCASSWDRGTGELFFGEGSRLTVL.

This chain joins TRBV29-1 and TRBJ2-2; tentatively, D is TRBD2 (5 bases). The germline V and J ends were trimmed by 4 bases and 4 bases, with 10 bases remaining between them. Germline V gene sequence: CDR1 SQVTM, CDR2 ANQGSEA. This CDR3 region has 13 residues. The CDR3 is CSVASFSTGELFF. The CDR3 nucleotides are TGCAGCGTTGCTAGCTTCAGCACCGGGGAGCTGTTTTTT.

This clonotype was seen a few times. The rearrangement links TRBV7-9 to TRBJ1-4; D remains unclear. Trimming pared 5 bases from V and 7 bases from J, leaving 17 bases between. Germline CDR1 is SEHNR and CDR2 is FQNEAQ (reference sequence). This CDR3 region has 15 residues. The CDR3 region is CASSVSLRGREKLFF. CDR3 bases: TGTGCCAGCAGCGTCAGCCTCCGGGGTCGTGAAAAACTGTTTTTT.

This clonotype was observed a handful of times. CDR3 region: CASSPNRRTSSADTQYF. CDR3 coding DNA: TGTGCCAGCAGCCCTAATCGTCGGACTAGTTCGGCAGATACGCAGTATTTT. This chain connects TRBV7-6 to TRBJ2-3; 7 bases fit TRBD2. The CDR3 spans 17 residues. Germline values: CDR1 SGHVS, CDR2 FNYEAQ. The J segment lost 4 bases and the V segment lost 5 bases, leaving 15 bases of the junction unmatched.

There are a few counts of this clonotype. The rearrangement uses TRBV7-9 and TRBJ2-1; 13 bases are shared with TRBD2. V dropped 4 bases and J dropped 3; count of bases not matched to a gene: 3. The CDR3 extends over 16 amino acids. CDR1 is SEHNR, CDR2 FQNEAQ, per germline (reference sequence). CDR3 loop: CASSSTSGRDYNEQFF. CDR3 DNA sequence: TGTGCCAGCAGCTCTACTAGCGGGAGGGACTACAATGAGCAGTTCTTC. Full variable domain (outside the CDR3, taken from reference TRBV7-9 and TRBJ2-1): DTGVSQNPRHKITKRGQNVTFRCDPISEHNRLYWYRQTLGQGPEFLTYFQNEAQLEKSRLLSDRFSAERPKGSFSTLEIQRTEQGDSAMYLCASSSTSGRDYNEQFFGPGTRLTVL.

The chain has TRBV5-6 and TRBJ2-1; D uncertain. The V end was cut by 4 bases, the J end by 3 bases, with 11 bases between. Per germline, CDR1 SGHDT and CDR2 YYEEEE. The CDR3 spans 14 residues. The CDR3 sequence is CASSTDLYYNEQFF. DNA for the CDR3: TGTGCCAGCAGCACCGACCTCTACTACAATGAGCAGTTCTTC.

Only a few counts were recorded for this clonotype. This chain connects TRBV20-1 to TRBJ2-7; D is uncertain. Deletions cut 6 bases from V and 5 bases from J, with 17 bases between. Germline V gives CDR1 DFQATT, CDR2 SNEGSKA (reference sequence). This CDR3 is 13 amino acids long. The CDR3 coding sequence is TGCAGTGCCAGTCCAACAGTCCGGAACGAGCAGTACTTC. Translated: CSASPTVRNEQYF.

This clonotype was observed at least ten times. V is TRBV7-2 and J is TRBJ2-3; D is possibly TRBD2 (6 bases). The CDR3 runs to 15 residues. The V end was cut by 0 bases, the J end by 7 bases, with 14 bases between. Germline CDR1 and CDR2: SGHTA and FQGNSA. The CDR3 DNA follows: TGTGCCAGCAGCTTAGCGGGACTCCCGAAGAATACGCAGTATTTT. Translated: CASSLAGLPKNTQYF.